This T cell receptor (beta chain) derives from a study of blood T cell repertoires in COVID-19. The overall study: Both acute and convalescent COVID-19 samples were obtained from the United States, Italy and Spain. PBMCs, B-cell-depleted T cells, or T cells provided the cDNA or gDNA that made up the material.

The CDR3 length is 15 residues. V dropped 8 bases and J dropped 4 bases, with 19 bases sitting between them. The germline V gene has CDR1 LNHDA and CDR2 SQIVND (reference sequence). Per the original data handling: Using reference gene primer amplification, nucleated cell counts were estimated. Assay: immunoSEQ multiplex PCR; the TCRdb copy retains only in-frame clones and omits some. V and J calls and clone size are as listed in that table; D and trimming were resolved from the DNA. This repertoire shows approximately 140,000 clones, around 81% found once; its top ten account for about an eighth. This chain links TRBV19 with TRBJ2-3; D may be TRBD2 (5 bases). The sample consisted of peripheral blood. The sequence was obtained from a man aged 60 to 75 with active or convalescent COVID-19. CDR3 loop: CASGGGSAPPDTQYF. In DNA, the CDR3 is TGTGCCAGTGGAGGTGGTAGCGCCCCTCCAGATACGCAGTATTTT.